This entry describes one T cell receptor beta chain. The antigen remains unidentified. The junction had 10 bases not matched to a gene; V was cut back by 3 bases and J by 5 bases. Germline CDR1 MNHEY, CDR2 SMNVEV (reference sequence). CDR3 length equals 17 residues. For the library, individual cDNA molecules each received unique molecular identifiers. In the original processing: Around 97,000 TCRs per sample was the median, with a range of roughly 23,224 to 690,600. MiXCR was run by TCRdb on the 5' RACE reads, yielding one entry per CDR3 protein. For this entry, the V and J calls and clone size follow TCRdb and not the study's own pipeline. Of around 100,000 distinct CDR3 sequences listed, 19% were seen once; the top ten hold around 2.7%. The data originate from a study of human T cells and chemical hapten exposure. Study context: Small pooled library volume differences chiefly drove per-sample TCR yield variation. Whole-study findings and limits: High-frequency TCRs, those above 1 in 1000, stayed the same after DPC sensitization.

Total RNA came from unfractionated whole blood. The chain couples TRBV27 to TRBJ2-2, with TRBD2 identical over 9 bases. The TCR comes from a human donor in good health. CDR3 DNA: TGTGCCAGCAGTTTGGTCGCTAGCGGGATAGATACCGGGGAGCTGTTTTTT. It yields the protein CASSLVASGIDTGELFF.